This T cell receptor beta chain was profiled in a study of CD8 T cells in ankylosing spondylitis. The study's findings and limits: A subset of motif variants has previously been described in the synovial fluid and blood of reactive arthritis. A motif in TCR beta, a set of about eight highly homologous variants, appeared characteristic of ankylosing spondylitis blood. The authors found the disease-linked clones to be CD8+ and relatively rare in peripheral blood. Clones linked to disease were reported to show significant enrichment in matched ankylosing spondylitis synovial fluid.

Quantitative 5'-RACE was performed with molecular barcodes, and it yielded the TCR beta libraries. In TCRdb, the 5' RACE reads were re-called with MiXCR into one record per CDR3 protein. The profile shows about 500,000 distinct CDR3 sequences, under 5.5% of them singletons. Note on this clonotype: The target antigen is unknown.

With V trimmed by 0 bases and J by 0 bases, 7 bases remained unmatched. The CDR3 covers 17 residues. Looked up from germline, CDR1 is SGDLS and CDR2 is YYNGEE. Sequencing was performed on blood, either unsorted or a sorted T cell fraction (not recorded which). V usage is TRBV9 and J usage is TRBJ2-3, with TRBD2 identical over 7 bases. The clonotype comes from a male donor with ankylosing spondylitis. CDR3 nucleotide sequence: TGTGCCAGCAGCGTAGTTGGCGGGGGATCTAGCACAGATACGCAGTATTTT. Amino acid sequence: CASSVVGGGSSTDTQYF.